This T cell receptor beta chain originates from a study of post-analysis software for immune sequencing data. Points from the study as a whole: Strong same-batch co-clustering of samples appeared with F measure clustering. Elevated frequency relative to controls characterized roughly five TRBV segments in patients, TRBV5-6, TRBV5-1 and TRBV20-1 among them. A significant reduction in normalized Chao1 diversity was observed in multiple sclerosis patients versus controls.

TCR beta libraries were prepared from cDNA with unique molecular identifiers. Input amounts of about 0.85 to 11 million T cells were used. These gave approximately 500,000 cDNA molecules, so each molecule approximated one T cell. Using its own MiXCR run on the PCR reads, TCRdb lists one record per CDR3 protein. The sample includes 500,000 to 600,000 distinct CDR3 sequences, 44% of them seen just once. CDR1 SGHRS and CDR2 YFSETQ come from the germline V gene. Deletions cut 0 bases from V and 2 bases from J, with 6 bases between. CDR3 length: 13 amino acids. Turning to this clonotype: The target antigen is unknown.

V gene TRBV5-1 combines with J gene TRBJ2-7, with D unclear. This clonotype originated in a girl aged 5-17 years with multiple sclerosis. The material sequenced was blood. This CDR3 reads CASSLENTYEQYF. The CDR3 DNA is TGCGCCAGCAGCTTGGAAAATACCTACGAGCAGTACTTC. Complete variable domain (other parts from reference TRBV5-1 and TRBJ2-7): KAGVTQTPRYLIKTRGQQVTLSCSPISGHRSVSWYQQTPGQGLQFLFEYFSETQRNKGNFPGRFSGRQFSNSRSEMNVSTLELGDSALYLCASSLENTYEQYFGPGTRLTVT.